The rows below give T cell receptor beta chains drawn from one sample of a study of prognosis after radiotherapy for stage I lung cancer. Each CDR3 protein is one row after TCRdb ran MiXCR on the multiplex PCR reads. The table lists roughly 25,000 distinct CDR3 sequences, about 45% of them singletons. The sequenced sample was PBMCs, obtained before or after stereotactic body radiation therapy (not recorded which). Every receptor here comes from a donor aged 50 or older with non-small cell lung cancer. Both conserved end residues are part of each CDR3. Each record gives: D gene, CDR3 length, V gene, J gene, clone size, CDR3 protein, CDR3 DNA. D genes are given only for firm matches. Clone size is not always given. Where it is, it says once, few, many or a class for expanded clones.

NA,22,TRBV28,TRBJ1-2,NA,CASSYRAVQETQYFGQNYGYTF,NA
NA,14,TRBV7-3,TRBJ2-3,many,CASSPGTITDTQYF,TGTGCCAGCAGCCCAGGGACAATCACAGATACGCAGTATTTT
NA,16,TRBV5-1,TRBJ1-6,NA,CASSLGGVVDNSPIHF,TGCGCCAGCAGCTTGGGGGGGGTCGTTGATAATTCACCAATCCACTTT
NA,13,TRBV3-1,TRBJ2-4,many,CASSRGSQNIQYF,TGTGCCAGCAGCCGCGGTTCGCAAAACATTCAGTACTTC
TRBD1,15,TRBV7-3,TRBJ2-3,many,CASSQGQALTDTQYF,TGTGCCAGCAGCCAAGGACAGGCTCTCACAGATACGCAGTATTTT
TRBD2,14,TRBV20-1,TRBJ2-1,many,CSENEGLAGNEQFF,TGCAGTGAGAACGAAGGACTAGCTGGGAATGAGCAGTTCTTC
NA,12,TRBV11-3,TRBJ2-5,many,CASSIGTETQYF,TGTGCCAGCAGCATCGGGACGGAGACCCAGTACTTC
NA,14,TRBV6-1,TRBJ2-7,NA,CASSEGDRPYEQYF,TGTGCCAGCAGTGAGGGGGACCGGCCCTACGAGCAGTACTTC
NA,14,TRBV6-9,TRBJ2-5,many,CASGLGMGLETQYF,TGTGCCAGCGGTTTGGGGATGGGTTTAGAGACCCAGTACTTC
NA,16,TRBV7-2,TRBJ2-1,NA,CASSLDRGTKLREQFF,TGTGCCAGCAGCTTAGACAGAGGGACGAAACTAAGGGAGCAGTTCTTC
TRBD1,14,TRBV5-1,TRBJ1-1,many,CASSSQGRNTEAFF,TGCGCCAGCAGCTCACAGGGGCGGAACACTGAAGCTTTCTTT
TRBD2,16,TRBV9,TRBJ2-3,many,CASSIGTSGGLDTQYF,TGTGCCAGCAGCATCGGGACTAGCGGGGGGCTGGATACGCAGTATTTT
TRBD1,15,TRBV15,TRBJ1-4,many,CATSNYQGAEEKLFF,TGTGCCACCAGCAATTATCAGGGGGCAGAGGAAAAACTGTTTTTT
NA,14,TRBV6-1,TRBJ1-6,medium-sized,CASSARGRNSPLHF,TGTGCCAGCAGCGCCCGGGGACGGAATTCACCCCTCCACTTT
NA,13,TRBV3-1,TRBJ1-1,many,CASRNQRNTEAFF,TGTGCCAGCAGAAATCAGCGGAACACTGAAGCTTTCTTT
NA,15,TRBV2,TRBJ2-3,NA,CASSEWAERTYTQYF,TGTGCCAGCAGTGAATGGGCTGAACGCACATATACGCAGTATTTT
NA,14,TRBV27,TRBJ1-2,medium-sized,CASSSAGSIGGYTF,TGTGCCAGCAGTTCGGCCGGGTCGATCGGGGGCTACACCTTC